This T cell receptor (beta chain) was obtained from a study of blood T cell repertoires in COVID-19. Study summary: The cDNA or gDNA used as material had been derived from T cells, B-cell-depleted T cells, or PBMCs.

This CDR3 region has 16 residues. CDR1 is MNHNY and CDR2 is SVGAGI in the germline V gene (reference sequence). Trimming cost V 5 bases and J 2 bases; bases outside gene matches: 11. This table comes from immunoSEQ multiplex PCR, and its TCRdb copy is limited to in-frame clones, with some not included. The profile shows 98,000 or so clones, about 91% of them singletons. The receptor was isolated from a human donor in a cohort sampled during active COVID-19. Sequences were obtained from peripheral blood. This rearrangement joins TRBV6-6 to TRBJ1-2; 7 positions agree with TRBD1. CDR3 DNA sequence: TGTGCCAGCAGTCGAATAGAGGGACAGCTCAACTATGGCTACACCTTC. Translating it yields CASSRIEGQLNYGYTF.